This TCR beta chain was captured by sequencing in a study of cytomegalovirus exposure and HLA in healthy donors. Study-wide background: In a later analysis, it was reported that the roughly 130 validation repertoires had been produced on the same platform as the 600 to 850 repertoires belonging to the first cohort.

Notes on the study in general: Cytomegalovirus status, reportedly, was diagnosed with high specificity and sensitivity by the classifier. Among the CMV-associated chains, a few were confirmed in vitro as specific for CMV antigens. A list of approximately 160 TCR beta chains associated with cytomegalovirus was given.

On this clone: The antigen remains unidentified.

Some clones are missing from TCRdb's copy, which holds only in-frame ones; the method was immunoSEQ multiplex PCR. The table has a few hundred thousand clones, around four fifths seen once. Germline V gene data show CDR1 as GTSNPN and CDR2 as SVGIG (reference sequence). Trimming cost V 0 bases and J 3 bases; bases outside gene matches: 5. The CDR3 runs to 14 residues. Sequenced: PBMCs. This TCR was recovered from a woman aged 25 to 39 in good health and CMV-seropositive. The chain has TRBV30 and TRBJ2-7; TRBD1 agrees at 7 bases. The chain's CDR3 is CAWSVAQGLYEQYF. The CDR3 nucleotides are TGTGCCTGGAGTGTTGCACAGGGGCTCTACGAGCAGTACTTC.